This TCR beta chain emerged from a study of human T cells and chemical hapten exposure. Study summary: Diphenylcyclopropenone was administered weekly to the scalp of patients throughout the approximately 25-week study. The patch tests put 0.01% DPC on the skin of the upper back and were read 6 days later. Findings and limits, study-wide: Significantly greater numbers of large CDR3 similarity clusters came from expanded TCRs than from controls.

This clonotype was counted at least ten times. What it binds is not known. TCRdb independently ran MiXCR on the RACE reads; one entry per CDR3 protein. The sample includes about 57,000 distinct CDR3 sequences, 9% to 9.5% of them seen just once. Described time point: patch test 1, 2 weeks after DPC sensitization. Treatment defined: therapeutic diphenylcyclopropenone sensitization with weekly scalp DPC. The source was whole blood, collected in connection with sensitization to the hapten diphenylcyclopropenone (DPC). The TCR was taken from a woman aged 40-49 years with alopecia areata. Some clones in this sample may be carry-over from other donors' samples.

The DNA of the CDR3 is TGTGCCAGCAGCCATCGACAGAGAAACACCATATATTTT. Residues: CASSHRQRNTIYF. This chain connects TRBV7-2 to TRBJ1-3; TRBD1 might be the D (5 bases). Trimming took off 5 bases at V and 5 bases at J, with 10 bases between the two ends. The CDR3 has 13 amino acids. The germline V gene has CDR1 SGHTA and CDR2 FQGNSA. Based on the CDR3 plus reference TRBV7-2 and TRBJ1-3, the full variable domain is GAGVSQSPSNKVTEKGKDVELRCDPISGHTALYWYRQSLGQGLEFLIYFQGNSAPDKSGLPSDRFSAERTGGSVSTLTIQRTQQEDSAVYLCASSHRQRNTIYFGEGSWLTVV.